This T cell receptor (beta chain) came from a study of radiotherapy plus CTLA-4 blockade in lung cancer. Germline CDR1 is SEHNR and CDR2 is FQNEAQ (reference sequence). This CDR3 is built from 16 residues. V was shortened by 5 bases and J by 4 bases, with 20 bases between the two germline ends. Profiling relied on immunoSEQ multiplex PCR, and the TCRdb table lists in-frame clones only, not all of them. The sample gives 56,000 or so clones, more than 60% of which show up once; over 15% is in the top ten. This clone has a handful of counts. Lung cancer patients with chemo-refractory metastatic non-small-cell disease were given focal radiation plus CTLA-4 blockade with ipilimumab.

The rearrangement uses TRBV7-9 and TRBJ1-2, with D unclear. Sequenced material: peripheral blood, taken from a patient treated with radiotherapy plus ipilimumab. This TCR came from a human donor with non-small cell lung cancer who had a complete response to radiotherapy plus ipilimumab. The CDR3 spells CASSPISPLPPYGYTF. The CDR3 DNA reads TGTGCCAGCAGCCCAATAAGCCCGCTTCCCCCCTATGGCTACACCTTC.